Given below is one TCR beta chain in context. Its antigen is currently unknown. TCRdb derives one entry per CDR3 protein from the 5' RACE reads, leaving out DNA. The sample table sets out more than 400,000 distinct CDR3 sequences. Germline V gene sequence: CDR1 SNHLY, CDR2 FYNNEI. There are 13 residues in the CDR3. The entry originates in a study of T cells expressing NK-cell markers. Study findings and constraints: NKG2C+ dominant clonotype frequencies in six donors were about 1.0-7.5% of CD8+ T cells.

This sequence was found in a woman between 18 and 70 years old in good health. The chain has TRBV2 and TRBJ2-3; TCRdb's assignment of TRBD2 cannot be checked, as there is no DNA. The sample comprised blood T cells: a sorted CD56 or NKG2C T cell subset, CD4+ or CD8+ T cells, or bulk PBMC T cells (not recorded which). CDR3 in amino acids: CASRAQSTDTQYF.